This TCR beta chain stems from a study of blood T cell repertoires in COVID-19. Libraries were prepared by immunoSEQ multiplex PCR; TCRdb keeps only in-frame clonotypes and omits some of them. The table includes around 84,000 clones, about three quarters detected once. Germline assignment: CDR1 SGHVS and CDR2 FNYEAQ. Between the trimmed V and J ends, which lost 5 bases and 3 bases, there was a span of 16 bases. The CDR3 is made up of 16 amino acids. V usage is TRBV7-6 and J usage is TRBJ2-2, with D maybe TRBD1 (6 bases). The receptor was derived from a man aged 50 to 60 with active or convalescent COVID-19. The sequencing input was peripheral blood. The CDR3, as DNA: TGTGCCAGCAGCCCAGCATCAGGGGCCGACACCGGGGAGCTGTTTTTT. It yields the protein CASSPASGADTGELFF.